This passage covers 7 T cell receptor beta chains from one sample sequenced in a study of Ad26.COV2.S vaccination and SARS-CoV-2 variants. Treatment noted: roughly 20 received Ad26.COV2.S at low or high dose, single or two shots; roughly five received placebo; per-sample allocation not given. Sampling took place 63 days after the first vaccine or placebo injection. Repertoires were generated with immunoSEQ multiplex PCR, while TCRdb's copy carries only in-frame clones and drops some. The sample has about 480,000 clones, 87% seen once. The sequences come from peripheral blood, collected in a trial of Ad26.COV2.S vaccine versus placebo. The receptor source for this set is a person between 18 and 60 years old who received the Ad26.COV2.S COVID-19 vaccine or a placebo.

CDR3 nucleotides: TGTGCCAGCAGTTCCCATCTTAGAGGGTGGAAATACGAGCAGTACTTC. Residues: CASSSHLRGWKYEQYF. V usage is TRBV28 and J usage is TRBJ2-7; tentative D call: TRBD2 (5 bases). CDR1 MDHEN and CDR2 SYDVKM come from the germline V gene. The CDR3 contains 16 residues. V lost 4 bases and J 4 bases, leaving 20 bases between the germline ends.

CDR3 amino acids: CASSRTSGETGELFF. Written as DNA, the CDR3 is TGTGCCAGCAGCCGGACTAGCGGAGAGACCGGGGAGCTGTTTTTT. V usage is TRBV3-1 (or the pseudogene TRBV3-2) and J usage is TRBJ2-2; 10 nucleotides align to TRBD2. The CDR3 covers 15 residues. The junction had 4 bases not matched to a gene; V was cut back by 4 bases and J by 5 bases. Germline V CDR1 and CDR2: LGHDT, YNNKEL (reference sequence).

The V and J genes are TRBV19 and TRBJ2-7; D is possibly TRBD1 (5 bases). The germline V gene has CDR1 LNHDA and CDR2 SQIVND (reference sequence). The CDR3 consists of 14 residues. V lost 5 bases to trimming and J lost 2 bases, with 13 bases between them. The chain's CDR3 is CASSGWGSAYEQYF. DNA for the CDR3: TGTGCCAGTAGTGGGTGGGGCAGTGCCTACGAGCAGTACTTC.

The rearrangement uses TRBV4-2 and TRBJ2-3, with unresolved D. CDR1 is LGHNA, CDR2 YNFKEQ, per germline. V was pared by 1 base and J by 1 base, with 12 bases between. This CDR3 has 16 amino acids. The CDR3 nucleotides are TGTGCCAGCAGCCAAGTCCCCACACTTGGCACAGATACGCAGTATTTT. Its translation is CASSQVPTLGTDTQYF.

The chain combines TRBV6-5 with TRBJ1-2, with D perhaps TRBD1 (5 bases). The CDR3 is 13 amino acids. With 8 bases removed from V and 4 bases from J, the gap between germline ends came to 14 bases. From germline, CDR1 is MNHEY and CDR2 SVGAGI. The CDR3, as DNA: TGTGCCAGCTACCCTCGGGGGGTCTATGGCTACACCTTC. It translates to CASYPRGVYGYTF.

The rearrangement joins TRBV9 to TRBJ2-2; 9 bases line up with TRBD1. V dropped 4 bases and J dropped 7; count of bases not matched to a gene: 5. Germline V CDR1 and CDR2: SGDLS, YYNGEE. The CDR3 contains 14 residues. The CDR3 sequence is CASSFRQGGGELFF. DNA for the CDR3: TGTGCCAGCAGCTTCCGACAGGGGGGCGGGGAGCTGTTTTTT.

This clone has just a few counts. The chain carries TRBV3-1 (or the pseudogene TRBV3-2) and TRBJ2-3; 9 bases map to TRBD1. The junction had 4 bases not matched to a gene; V was cut back by 5 bases and J by 4 bases. This CDR3 region has 14 residues. The germline CDR1 and CDR2 sequences are LGHDT and YNNKEL (reference sequence). The CDR3 is CASSYTGGADTQYF. The CDR3 DNA follows: TGTGCCAGCAGCTACACAGGGGGCGCAGATACGCAGTATTTT.